This T cell receptor beta chain comes out of a study of cytomegalovirus exposure and HLA in healthy donors listed by TCRdb under 2017. In the study overall: According to an earlier analysis of 587 of the donors, about 179 million T cells yielded over 100 million unique TCR beta sequences and approximately 300 Gb of sequence data. An early release covering roughly 580 HLA-typed donors comprised about 300 gigabases of sequencing data and approximately 80 million unique TCR sequences. Of the approximately 400 genotyped donors, approximately 82% fell in the genetic ancestry cluster associated with self-reported Caucasian donors. The aim of the study was to test whether cataloging public T cell receptors could identify signatures of past pathogen exposure. Using immunosequencing, the study profiled T cell repertoires from roughly 650 subjects and related those repertoires to cytomegalovirus serostatus. Along with the approximately 650-subject first cohort, a separate validation cohort of about 110 different subjects was used. The study combined high-throughput TCR immunosequencing, statistical association of individual TCRs with disease status, and machine learning to predict cytomegalovirus infection status. To study patterns of TCR occurrence, a later analysis re-analyzed previously published TCR beta repertoires from 666 donors and added high-resolution HLA genotyping. In the later analysis, no new phenotypic data were used to find candidate immune exposures; instead, reliance was placed on TCR beta sequences and their occurrence across donors. An earlier analysis of 587 of the donors used high-throughput TCR beta sequencing to judge whether each TCR beta V gene segment behaved as functional or pseudogenic. Alongside the repertoire data, information on donor age, sex, ethnicity and CMV serostatus was compiled. A later genetic analysis used genome-wide SNP genotypes for about 60% of the roughly 700 donors, treating that subset as a discovery cohort. Every repertoire in the discovery cohort had been generated on one and the same sequencing platform. Class I and class II HLA loci were covered by the typing at four-digit resolution. The number of donors typed differed by locus, with 629-630 for A, B, C, DRB1 and DQB1, about 500 for DQA1, 606 for DPA1, and 450 to 480 for DPB1. About 5 DR-DQ haplotypes were handled as single units for association and clustering, since linkage in the cohort was strong. Across about 380 genotyped donors of the cohort, an average of about 220,000 unique TCR beta nucleotide sequences per donor were sequenced, and 15% to 20% of those sequences were non-productive. Summary of the overall study and its limitations: Linkage disequilibrium might explain the correlated functional status among segregating V segments, but an unknown experimental factor could not be excluded. Because counts were too low, some 16 rarely observed V segments, including chromosome 9 orphons, were excluded from the earlier analysis of a few hundred of the donors. A further reported finding was that TCR beta sequences accurately predicted the HLA-A and HLA-B alleles for most subjects in the first cohort. Because HLA typing was unavailable for some donors at each locus, only the typed subset was used in association tests. The sequencing pipeline was judged likely to have produced a cluster of highly shared sequence variants as a technical artifact. In a later analysis, HLA-associated TCR beta chains were found to be more clonally expanded and to have lower generation probabilities than equally common non-associated chains. Some IMGT-functional V segments, including TRBV6-2 and TRBV6-3, could not be distinguished by the 87-base-pair reads and were therefore excluded. In a later genetic analysis, a missense DCLRE1C variant was associated with V-gene and J-gene trimming of TCR beta chains, and the association was replicated in an independent cohort. At a false discovery rate of 0.05, a later analysis linked under 20,000 TCR beta sequences to specific HLA alleles. The study listed 150 to 200 TCR beta chains as associated with cytomegalovirus. Sequencing depth was assumed to be roughly uniform across donors in the presence/absence analyses, though that assumption may not hold. In a later analysis, several top co-occurrence clusters were reported to appear linked to parvovirus B19, influenza, CMV and Epstein-Barr virus. Broadly in line with IMGT annotations, most TCR beta V segments showed up in productive rearrangements about 87% or about 30% of the time in an earlier analysis of approximately 600 of the donors. Immune exposure information for the cohort was limited to CMV serostatus. In a later analysis, the rate of TCR association differed among HLA loci, with DRB1 alleles having the most associated TCRs and HLA-C alleles having the fewest. The classifier was reported to diagnose cytomegalovirus status with high specificity and sensitivity in both the original and validation cohorts. This cohort had only TCR beta chains sequenced, and the lack of alpha or paired-chain data limited which features could be detected. When HLA alleles, especially DR and DQ, strongly co-occurred, attributing TCR associations to individual alleles was difficult. While some public TCRs were present in many individuals, most TCR sequences turned up only very rarely across donors. The authors suggested that the approach could potentially be generalized to other disease states and immunological phenotypes. A later analysis found that most CMV-associated TCR beta chains appeared HLA-restricted, with HLA associations seemingly driven largely by CMV exposure. In vitro tests confirmed that three of the cytomegalovirus-associated TCR beta chains recognize cytomegalovirus antigens. According to a later genetic analysis, donors in an Asian-associated ancestry cluster had fewer N-insertions in productive TCRs than the approximately 710-donor mean.

Concerning this clone itself: There is no known antigen for this receptor. One base away there is no much larger clone; base qualities are not given.

Library preparation used the immunoSEQ multiplex PCR assay. A mixture of 60 forward primers for TCR Vbeta segments and 13 reverse primers for TCR Jbeta segments was used in the multiplex PCR. A multiplex PCR assay on genomic DNA amplified the CDR3 region of rearranged TCR beta genes. The amplified TCR beta libraries were sequenced on the Illumina HiSeq System as 87-base-pair reads. Per the source publication's procedure: A later analysis tallied about 77 million unique TCR beta chains across the 700 or so repertoires, and about 12 million of those chains were shared by two or more donors. Raw reads were error-corrected and collapsed into unique sequences by a nearest-neighbor algorithm in which closely related sequences were merged to remove PCR and sequencing errors. To assign V, D and J gene segments, CDR3 sequences were aligned to IMGT reference sequences. For a sequence to be retained, a match of at least six nucleotides to both a V gene segment and a J gene segment was required. A rearrangement counted as productive if the CDR3 had no stop codons and remained in frame with V and J, and every other rearrangement counted as non-productive. Following IMGT convention, CDR3 was defined as the stretch from the second conserved V-encoded cysteine up to the conserved J-encoded phenylalanine. The earlier analysis of a few hundred of the donors excluded any sequence lacking an unambiguous match to a single V gene segment. In an earlier analysis of approximately 590 of the donors, a V segment was called functional when productive rearrangements were above 56.7%, and segregating when the standard deviation between donors exceeded 5%. A statistical classification framework was built for diagnosing cytomegalovirus status from the catalog of TCR beta chain sequences. A later analysis assigned V and J genes by comparing TCR nucleotide sequences with IMGT/GENE-DB human TR gene sequences. A later analysis assigned CDR3 sequences and most-parsimonious VDJ recombination scenarios with the TCRdist pipeline. In a later analysis, each TCR beta chain was defined by its CDR3 amino acid sequence together with its V-gene family, and reads lacking a unique V-gene family were excluded. To address suspected cross-contamination and a sequencing artifact, a later analysis removed 592 highly shared, low-generation-probability nucleotide sequences. A later analysis calculated a clonal expansion index for each public chain from normalized within-repertoire ranks of inferred template counts. In a later analysis, generation probabilities were computed with a VDJ recombination model fitted to out-of-frame rearrangements, and the resulting probabilities were checked against IGoR. Hypergeometric tests were used in a later analysis to score TCR-TCR, TCR-HLA and TCR-CMV co-occurrence, with a repertoire-size bias correction applied to the TCR pairs. False discovery rates were estimated in a later analysis by permuting HLA or CMV assignments 20 times. A later analysis grouped co-occurring TCRs with DBSCAN, adding TCRdist sequence similarity when clustering within HLA-allele-positive subsets. Repertoires with fewer than 30,000 or more than 120,000 public chains, plus five repertoires with anomalous nucleotide sharing, were excluded from co-occurrence clustering. TCRdb provides this immuneACCESS table in a form limited to in-frame rearrangements. Some clones are lacking; in checked studies, under half of them reflect an unresolved V gene, and why the rest are absent is not known. V, J and clone size are taken as reported in that table, and D and trimming were inferred from the DNA itself. The sample profile shows around 100,000 clones; approximately 76% of them were found once. The leading ten clones occupy 15% to 20% of the sample.

In total, roughly 670 healthy bone marrow donors made up the cohort. All cohort members were sampled while nominally healthy, although unrecorded immune exposures were likely present. The donor tested CMV seropositive and was one of the 289 seropositive cohort members. Every donor gave a peripheral blood sample, and the peripheral blood mononuclear cells from that sample were used for TCR beta sequencing. Genomic DNA extraction from the blood cell samples was performed with the Qiagen DNeasy Blood Extraction Kit. There are 15 amino acids in the CDR3, from cysteine to phenylalanine inclusive. Only the CDR3 portion is preserved as DNA: 45 bases, with reading frame beginning at the first base. The germline V gene gives CDR1 as SGHTA and CDR2 as FQGTGA. Relative to germline, V is 4 bases shorter and J is 3 bases shorter, with 13 bases between their ends.

Sequencing used PBMCs. The sequence links TRBV7-3 to TRBJ2-1; a tentative D match to TRBD1 spans 6 bases. This sequence originates from a woman aged 55-70 years in good health and CMV-seropositive. The DNA sequence is given as TGTGCCAGCAGCTCCCCGGGACAAAACTACAATGAGCAGTTCTTC. Translated, it reads CASSSPGQNYNEQFF.